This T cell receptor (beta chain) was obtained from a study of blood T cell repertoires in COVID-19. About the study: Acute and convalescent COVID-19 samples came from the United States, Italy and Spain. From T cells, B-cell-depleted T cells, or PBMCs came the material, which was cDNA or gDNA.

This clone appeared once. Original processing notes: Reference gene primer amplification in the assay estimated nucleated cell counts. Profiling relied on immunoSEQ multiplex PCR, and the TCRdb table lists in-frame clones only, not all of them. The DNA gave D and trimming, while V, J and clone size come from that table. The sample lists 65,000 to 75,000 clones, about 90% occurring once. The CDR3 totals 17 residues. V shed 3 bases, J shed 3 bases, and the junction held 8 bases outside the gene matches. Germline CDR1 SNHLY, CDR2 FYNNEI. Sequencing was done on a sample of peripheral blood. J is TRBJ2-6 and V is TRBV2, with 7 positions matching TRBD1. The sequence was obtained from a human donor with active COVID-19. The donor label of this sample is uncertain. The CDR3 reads CASSDEGAGSGANVLTF. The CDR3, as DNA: TGTGCCAGCAGTGATGAGGGGGCTGGTAGTGGGGCCAACGTCCTGACTTTC.